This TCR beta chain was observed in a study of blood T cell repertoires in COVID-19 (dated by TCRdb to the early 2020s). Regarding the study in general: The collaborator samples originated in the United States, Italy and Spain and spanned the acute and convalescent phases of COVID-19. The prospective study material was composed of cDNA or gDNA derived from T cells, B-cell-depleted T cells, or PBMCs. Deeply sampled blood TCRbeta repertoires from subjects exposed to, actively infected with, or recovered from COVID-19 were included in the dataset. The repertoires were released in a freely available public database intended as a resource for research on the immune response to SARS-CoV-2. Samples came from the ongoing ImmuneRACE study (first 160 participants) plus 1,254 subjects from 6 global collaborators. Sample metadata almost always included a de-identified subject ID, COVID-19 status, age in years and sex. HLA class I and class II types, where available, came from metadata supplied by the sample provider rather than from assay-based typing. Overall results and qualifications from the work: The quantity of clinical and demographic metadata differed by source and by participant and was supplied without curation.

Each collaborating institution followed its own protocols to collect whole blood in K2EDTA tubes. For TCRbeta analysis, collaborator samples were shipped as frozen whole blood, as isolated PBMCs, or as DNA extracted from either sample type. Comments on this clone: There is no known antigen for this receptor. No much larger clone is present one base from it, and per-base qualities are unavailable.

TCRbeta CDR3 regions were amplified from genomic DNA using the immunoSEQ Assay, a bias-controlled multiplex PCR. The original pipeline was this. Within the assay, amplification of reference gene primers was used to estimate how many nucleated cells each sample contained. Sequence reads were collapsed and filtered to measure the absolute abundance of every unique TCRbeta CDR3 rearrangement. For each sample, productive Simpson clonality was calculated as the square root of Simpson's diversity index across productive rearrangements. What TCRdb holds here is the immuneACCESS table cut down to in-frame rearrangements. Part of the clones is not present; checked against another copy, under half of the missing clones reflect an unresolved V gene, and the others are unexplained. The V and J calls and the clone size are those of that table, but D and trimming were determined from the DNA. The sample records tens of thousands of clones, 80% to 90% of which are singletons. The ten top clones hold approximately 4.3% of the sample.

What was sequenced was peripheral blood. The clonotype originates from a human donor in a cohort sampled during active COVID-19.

The CDR3 reads as follows: CAISERAGAGAYGYTF. Here is the DNA: TGTGCCATCAGTGAGCGGGCAGGGGCCGGCGCATATGGCTACACCTTC. The chain is encoded by TRBV10-3 joined to TRBJ1-2; TRBD1 is perhaps the D gene, given 6 matching bases. From its cysteine to its phenylalanine, the CDR3 spans 16 amino acids. Here the CDR3 DNA is all that survives: 48 bases in frame from base 1. The V end loses 2 bases and the J end loses 5 bases, and a stretch of 18 bases separates them. CDR1 is given as ENHRY and CDR2 as SYGVKD, both from the germline V gene.